The following is a T cell receptor (beta chain) sequence with its context. The CDR3 covers 15 residues. Between the trimmed V and J ends, which lost 6 bases and 4 bases, there was a span of 16 bases. These data originate in a study of human T cells and chemical hapten exposure. Time point in this sample: patch test 2, 6 weeks after DPC sensitization. Treatment reported: therapeutic diphenylcyclopropenone sensitization with weekly scalp DPC. TCRdb re-analysed the RACE reads in MiXCR, keeping a single row per CDR3 protein. Of tens of thousands of distinct CDR3 sequences in the sample, over 9.5% were seen once.

The chain is built from TRBV12-3 or TRBV12-4 and TRBJ1-5, with D uncertain. The clonotype comes from a woman between 50 and 59 years old with alopecia areata. Some clones in this sample may be carry-over from other donors' samples. The sequences come from whole blood, collected in connection with sensitization to the hapten diphenylcyclopropenone (DPC). The CDR3 DNA reads as TGTGCCAGCAGCCTCAGCCGGGAGCCTAATCAGCCCCAGCATTTT. Amino acids: CASSLSREPNQPQHF.